A selection of T cell receptor beta chains follows, all from one sample in a study of T cell responses to AZD1222 COVID-19 vaccine. Profiling relied on immunoSEQ multiplex PCR, and the TCRdb table lists in-frame clones only, not all of them. The sample yields around 180,000 clones, about 90% seen once. The source material was peripheral blood, sampled on day 0 of MenACWY control vaccination. The receptors were gathered from an adult in good health. Both conserved end residues are part of each CDR3. D genes are given only for firm matches. Only some rows state a clone size, as once, few, many or a class for expanded clones.

V gene	D gene	clone size	J gene	CDR3 protein	CDR3 DNA
TRBV5-1	TRBD1	.	TRBJ2-3	CASSLQGAHADTQYF	TGCGCCAGCAGCTTGCAGGGGGCTCATGCAGATACGCAGTATTTT
TRBV29-1	.	.	TRBJ1-5	CSVEDGRSQHF	TGCAGCGTGGAGGACGGACGATCTCAGCATTTT
TRBV30	.	.	TRBJ1-5	CAWSLGADSNQPQHF	TGTGCCTGGAGTCTCGGCGCCGATAGCAATCAGCCCCAGCATTTT
TRBV30	.	few	TRBJ1-4	CAWGYGVEKLFF	TGTGCCTGGGGATACGGGGTTGAAAAACTGTTTTTT
TRBV9	TRBD1	.	TRBJ2-2	CASSIVDRSPGELFF	TGTGCCAGCAGCATCGTGGACAGGAGCCCCGGGGAGCTGTTTTTT
TRBV28	.	.	TRBJ2-7	CASSLNSYEQYF	TGTGCCAGCAGTTTAAACTCCTACGAGCAGTACTTC
TRBV6-6	TRBD1	.	TRBJ1-4	CASSYSPGGDEKLFF	TGTGCCAGCAGTTACTCGCCAGGGGGGGATGAAAAACTGTTTTTT
TRBV4-2	TRBD2	.	TRBJ2-1	CASSQVGGGPYNEQFF	TGTGCCAGCAGCCAAGTCGGGGGGGGGCCCTACAATGAGCAGTTCTTC
TRBV7-9	.	.	TRBJ2-7	CASSLGAAEVYEQYF	TGTGCCAGCAGCTTAGGGGCGGCTGAAGTCTACGAGCAGTACTTC
TRBV6-5	TRBD2	.	TRBJ2-3	CASRSAGAGTDTQYF	TGTGCCAGCAGGTCAGCGGGGGCCGGCACAGATACGCAGTATTTT
TRBV9	.	.	TRBJ1-1	CASSSQALRNTEAFF	TGTGCCAGCAGCTCACAAGCGCTTCGGAACACTGAAGCTTTCTTT
TRBV11-3	.	.	TRBJ2-7	CASSPGTHEQYF	TGTGCCAGCAGCCCTGGGACCCACGAGCAGTACTTC
TRBV29-1	.	.	TRBJ1-2	CSVRGGYGYTF	TGCAGCGTTAGGGGCGGCTATGGCTACACCTTC
TRBV7-8	.	.	TRBJ1-2	CASSLSAASRTNYGYTF	TGTGCCAGCAGCTTGTCTGCGGCCAGTCGAACTAACTATGGCTACACCTTC
TRBV19	.	.	TRBJ2-2	CASSIGGGPGELFF	TGTGCCAGTAGTATTGGCGGGGGCCCCGGGGAGCTGTTTTTT
TRBV6-5	TRBD1	.	TRBJ1-2	CASSYGTEYGYTF	TGTGCCAGCAGTTATGGGACAGAGTATGGCTACACCTTC
TRBV5-5	.	once	TRBJ1-4	CASSLSAHEKLFF	TGTGCCAGCAGCTTGAGCGCGCATGAAAAACTGTTTTTT
TRBV9	.	.	TRBJ1-6	CASSVEGTYNSPLHF	TGTGCCAGCAGCGTAGAGGGGACCTATAATTCACCCCTCCACTTT